Presented here are 15 T cell receptor beta chains from one specimen sequenced in a study of T cell responses to AZD1222 COVID-19 vaccine. Produced via immunoSEQ multiplex PCR; TCRdb's table is partial and in-frame only. The sample has fewer than 200,000 clones, 85% to 90% seen once. The material was peripheral blood, obtained 28 days after the second AZD1222 dose. The receptors were sampled from an adult who received the AZD1222 COVID-19 vaccine.

The J gene is TRBJ2-7, the V gene TRBV7-6; 10 nucleotides align to TRBD1. This CDR3 comprises 14 residues. CDR1 and CDR2 (germline): SGHVS, FNYEAQ. The V and J ends lost 5 bases and 4 bases, in that order; junction bases with no gene match: 5. For the CDR3, the DNA is TGTGCCAGCAGCGTCCGGGACAGGGGATACGAGCAGTACTTC. Translated, it gives CASSVRDRGYEQYF.

The chain uses TRBV11-3 and TRBJ2-3, with 12 bases lining up with TRBD2. The germline V gene encodes CDR1 SGHNT and CDR2 YENEEA. V gave up 4 bases and J gave up 7 bases; unmatched junction bases: 6. This CDR3 comprises 15 residues. The CDR3 loop reads CASSSRLAGVYTQYF. The CDR3 nucleotides read TGTGCCAGCAGCTCTAGACTAGCGGGGGTTTATACGCAGTATTTT.

The chain combines TRBV4-1 with TRBJ2-7; D tentatively reads TRBD1 or TRBD2 (6 bases each). Deletions cut 2 bases from V and 9 bases from J, with 17 bases between. This CDR3 has 14 residues. Germline loops: CDR1 MGHRA, CDR2 YSYEKL. The CDR3 is CASSQKGLGATQYF. The CDR3 nucleotides are TGCGCCAGCAGCCAAAAGGGACTGGGGGCGACGCAGTACTTC.

V and J are TRBV29-1 and TRBJ2-1; tentative D call: TRBD1 (6 bases). In germline, CDR1 is SQVTM, CDR2 ANQGSEA. V was pared by 3 bases and J by 2 bases, with 8 bases between. The CDR3 sequence is 13 residues long. The CDR3 DNA reads as TGCAGCGTTGACAGGGGTACCTACAATGAGCAGTTCTTC. The encoded protein is CSVDRGTYNEQFF.

J is TRBJ2-7 and V is TRBV5-8; D call uncertain. The CDR3 is 10 residues long. Germline V gives CDR1 SGHTS, CDR2 YDEGEE. Trimming stripped 1 base from V and 4 bases from J, with 0 bases between. The CDR3 loop reads CASSLYEQYF. DNA for the CDR3: TGTGCCAGCAGCTTGTACGAGCAGTACTTC. Using reference TRBV5-8 and TRBJ2-7 for the parts outside the CDR3, the full variable domain is EAGVTQSPTHLIKTRGQQATLRCSPISGHTSVYWYQQALGLGLQFLLWYDEGEERNRGNFPPRFSGRQFPNYSSELNVNALELEDSALYLCASSLYEQYFGPGTRLTVT.

The chain is built from TRBV9 and TRBJ2-7, with D tentatively TRBD2 (6 bases). V lost 4 bases and J lost 2, with 13 bases in between. The CDR3 is 14 amino acids. The germline gives CDR1 SGDLS, CDR2 YYNGEE. The CDR3 coding sequence is TGTGCCAGCAGCCCCCACGGGGGTACCTACGAGCAGTACTTC. Its protein is CASSPHGGTYEQYF.

This clone was recorded once. The junction departs from germline at one end; a sequencing error may be responsible. This rearrangement joins TRBV7-9 to TRBJ2-7; tentatively, D is TRBD2 (5 bases). CDR1 and CDR2 from the germline V gene are SEHNR and FQNEAQ (reference sequence). The CDR3 runs 13 residues. For the CDR3, the DNA is TGTGCCAGCAGTTCCTTGAGGGCGGAGCCCCGCACCTTC. It is translated as CASSSLRAEPRTF.

The rearrangement joins TRBV6-1 to TRBJ1-2, with TRBD1 as a possible D gene (6 bases). Germline CDR1 MNHNS, CDR2 SASEGT. The CDR3 sequence is 19 residues long. V was clipped by 4 bases and J by 0 bases, with 24 bases between them. This chain's CDR3 is CASSGIQGRATAPNYGYTF. The CDR3 DNA reads as TGTGCCAGCAGTGGGATACAGGGACGTGCCACTGCCCCTAACTATGGCTACACCTTC.

CDR3 sequence (DNA): TGTGCCAGCAGCTTGGGGGACCGAGCTTTCTTT. Protein product: CASSLGDRAFF. The chain carries TRBV13 and TRBJ1-1, with D perhaps TRBD1 (5 bases). The V end was cut by 3 bases, the J end by 10 bases, with 9 bases between. Germline V gives CDR1 PRHDT, CDR2 FYEKMQ (reference sequence). This CDR3 is 11 amino acids long.

This clone was observed once. The chain carries TRBV4-1 and TRBJ1-1; D gene ambiguous. In germline, CDR1 is MGHRA, CDR2 YSYEKL. The V and J ends lost 5 bases and 4 bases respectively, with 14 bases between them. This CDR3 contains 14 residues. DNA for the CDR3: TGCGCCAGCAGCAAGGTGGAGGGTGGCACTGAAGCTTTCTTT. It encodes CASSKVEGGTEAFF.

CDR3 sequence reads: CASSPAMGGGTSTDTQYF. The DNA of the CDR3 is TGCGCCAGCAGCCCCGCGATGGGCGGGGGAACTAGCACAGATACGCAGTATTTT. The chain employs TRBV5-1 and TRBJ2-3, with 7 bases lining up with TRBD2. Germline CDR1 SGHRS, CDR2 YFSETQ. This CDR3 has 18 residues. V shed 4 bases and J 0 bases; nucleotides not matched to a gene: 14.

V and J are TRBV2 and TRBJ1-2; D uncertain. V was pared by 7 bases and J by 7 bases, with 22 bases between. Germline lookup yields CDR1 SNHLY and CDR2 FYNNEI. The CDR3 contains 15 residues. The CDR3 spells CASKWRALGVRGYTF. For the CDR3, the DNA is TGTGCCAGCAAATGGCGGGCTTTGGGAGTTCGTGGCTACACCTTC.

There are a few counts of this clone. This chain connects TRBV5-1 to TRBJ2-7; TRBD1 matches 9 bases. This CDR3 has 14 residues. The junction had 7 bases not matched to a gene; V was cut back by 6 bases and J by 3 bases. CDR1 is SGHRS, CDR2 YFSETQ, per germline. CDR3 bases: TGCGCCAGCACGCCACGGACAGGGGACTACGAGCAGTACTTC. This sequence encodes CASTPRTGDYEQYF. The full variable domain, its missing parts supplied by reference TRBV5-1 and TRBJ2-7, is KAGVTQTPRYLIKTRGQQVTLSCSPISGHRSVSWYQQTPGQGLQFLFEYFSETQRNKGNFPGRFSGRQFSNSRSEMNVSTLELGDSALYLCASTPRTGDYEQYFGPGTRLTVT.

CDR3 sequence: CASRPRANTEAFF. The CDR3 DNA reads TGTGCCAGCAGACCCCGGGCCAACACTGAAGCTTTCTTT. This rearrangement joins TRBV6-5 to TRBJ1-1; no firm D call. Germline V gene lookup returns CDR1 MNHEY and CDR2 SVGAGI. This CDR3 spans 13 amino acids. Trimming pared 6 bases from V and 2 bases from J, leaving 10 bases between.

The chain uses TRBV30 and TRBJ2-1; TRBD1 agrees at 7 bases. The CDR3 totals 15 residues. V was pared by 0 bases and J by 2 bases, with 4 bases of the junction left unmatched. Germline V gives CDR1 GTSNPN, CDR2 SVGIG (reference sequence). The CDR3 region has the DNA TGTGCCTGGAGTGTCCGGGACAGTACCTACAATGAGCAGTTCTTC. Its protein is CAWSVRDSTYNEQFF.